This entry features one T cell receptor (beta chain) sequence. The data derive from a study of blood T cell repertoires in COVID-19. Whole-study context: Sites in the United States, Italy and Spain provided acute and convalescent COVID-19 samples. T cells, B-cell-depleted T cells, or PBMCs supplied cDNA or gDNA.

The V gene's germline CDR1 is MNHEY and CDR2 SMNVEV (reference sequence). The CDR3 length is 13 residues. Unmatched junction bases numbered 8, after V lost 5 bases and J lost 8 bases. Authors' analysis steps: Amplified reference gene primers provided the basis for estimating nucleated cell counts. TCRdb's copy holds only in-frame clones and misses some; the assay was immunoSEQ multiplex PCR. For V, J and clone size, that table is used; D and trimming come from the DNA. The table records some 200,000 clones, 86% of them present only once. The chain is built from TRBV27 and TRBJ1-2; TRBD1 matches at 7 bases. The TCR comes from an elderly woman in a cohort sampled during active or convalescent COVID-19. Sequences were obtained from peripheral blood. This CDR3 is CASSPRGGEGYTF. CDR3 DNA: TGTGCCAGCAGTCCCCGAGGGGGCGAGGGCTACACCTTC.